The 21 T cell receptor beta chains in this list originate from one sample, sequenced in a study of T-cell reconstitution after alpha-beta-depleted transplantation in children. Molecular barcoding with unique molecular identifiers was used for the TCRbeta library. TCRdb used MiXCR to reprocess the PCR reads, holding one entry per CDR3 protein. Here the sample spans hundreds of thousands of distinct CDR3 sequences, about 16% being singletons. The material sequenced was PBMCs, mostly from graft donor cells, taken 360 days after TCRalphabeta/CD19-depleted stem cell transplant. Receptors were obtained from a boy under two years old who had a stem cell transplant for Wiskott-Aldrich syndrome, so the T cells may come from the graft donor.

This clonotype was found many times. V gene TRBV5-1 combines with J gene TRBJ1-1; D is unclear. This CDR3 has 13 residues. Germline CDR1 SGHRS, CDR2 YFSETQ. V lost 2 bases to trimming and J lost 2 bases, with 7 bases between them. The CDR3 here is CASSFTANTEAFF. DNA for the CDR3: TGCGCCAGCAGCTTTACGGCTAACACTGAAGCTTTCTTT. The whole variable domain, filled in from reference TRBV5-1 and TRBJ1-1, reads KAGVTQTPRYLIKTRGQQVTLSCSPISGHRSVSWYQQTPGQGLQFLFEYFSETQRNKGNFPGRFSGRQFSNSRSEMNVSTLELGDSALYLCASSFTANTEAFFGQGTRLTVV.

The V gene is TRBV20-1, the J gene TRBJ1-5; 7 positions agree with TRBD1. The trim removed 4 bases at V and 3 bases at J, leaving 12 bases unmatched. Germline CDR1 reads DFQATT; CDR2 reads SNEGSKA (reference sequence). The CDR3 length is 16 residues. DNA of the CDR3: TGCAGTGCTATCGAACCGACAGGGAGGATCAATCAGCCCCAGCATTTT. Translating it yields CSAIEPTGRINQPQHF.

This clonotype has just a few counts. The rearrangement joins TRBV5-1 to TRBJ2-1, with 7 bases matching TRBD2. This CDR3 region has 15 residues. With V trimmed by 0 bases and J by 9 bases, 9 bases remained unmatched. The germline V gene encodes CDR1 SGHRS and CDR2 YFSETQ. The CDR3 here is CASSLALASGTEQFF. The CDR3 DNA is TGCGCCAGCAGCTTGGCTCTCGCTAGCGGCACTGAGCAGTTCTTC.

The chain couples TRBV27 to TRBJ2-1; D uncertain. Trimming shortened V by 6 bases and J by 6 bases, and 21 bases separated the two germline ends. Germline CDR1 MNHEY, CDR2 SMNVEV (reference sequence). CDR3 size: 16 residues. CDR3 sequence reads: CASSSWEGRGGNEQFF. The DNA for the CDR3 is TGTGCCAGCAGCTCTTGGGAAGGTAGAGGTGGCAATGAGCAGTTCTTC.

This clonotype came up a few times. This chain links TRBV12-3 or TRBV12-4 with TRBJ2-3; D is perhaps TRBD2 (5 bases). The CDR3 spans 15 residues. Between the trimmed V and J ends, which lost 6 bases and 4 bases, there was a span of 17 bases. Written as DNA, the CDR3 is TGTGCCAGCAGCCCGTCCGGGAAAAGGGCAGATACGCAGTATTTT. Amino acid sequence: CASSPSGKRADTQYF.

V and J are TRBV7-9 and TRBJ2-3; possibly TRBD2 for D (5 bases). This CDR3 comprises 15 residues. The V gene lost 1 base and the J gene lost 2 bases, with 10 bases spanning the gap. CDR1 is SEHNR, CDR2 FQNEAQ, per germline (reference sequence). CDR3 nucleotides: TGTGCCAGCAGCTTAGGGACTCCTATCACAGATACGCAGTATTTT. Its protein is CASSLGTPITDTQYF.

The DNA of the CDR3 is TGTGCCAGCAGTTACACGGACTCTGGGGCCAACGTCCTGACTTTC. Translated, it gives CASSYTDSGANVLTF. The V call is TRBV6-5, the J call TRBJ2-6; D is unclear. Germline V lookup: CDR1 MNHEY, CDR2 SVGAGI. Deletions cut 2 bases from V and 0 bases from J, with 5 bases between. The CDR3 spans 15 residues.

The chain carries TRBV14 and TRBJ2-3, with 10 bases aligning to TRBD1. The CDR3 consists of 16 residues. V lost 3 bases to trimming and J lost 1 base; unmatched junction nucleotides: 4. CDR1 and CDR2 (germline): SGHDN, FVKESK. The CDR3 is CASSQPGQGGTDTQYF. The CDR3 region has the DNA TGTGCCAGCAGCCAGCCAGGACAGGGGGGCACAGATACGCAGTATTTT.

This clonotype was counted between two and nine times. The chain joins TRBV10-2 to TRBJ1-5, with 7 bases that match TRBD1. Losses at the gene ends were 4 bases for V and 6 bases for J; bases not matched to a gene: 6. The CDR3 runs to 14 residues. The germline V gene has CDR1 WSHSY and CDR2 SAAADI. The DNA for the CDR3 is TGCGCCAGCAGTGGGGACAGTTCCCCTCAGCCCCAGCATTTT. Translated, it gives CASSGDSSPQPQHF.

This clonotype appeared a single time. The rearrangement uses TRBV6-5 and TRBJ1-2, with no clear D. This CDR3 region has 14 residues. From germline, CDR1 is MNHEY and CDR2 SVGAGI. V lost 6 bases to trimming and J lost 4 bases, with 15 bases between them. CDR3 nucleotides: TGTGCCAGCAGACCTACAAGGGAGGCCTATGGCTACACCTTC. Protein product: CASRPTREAYGYTF.

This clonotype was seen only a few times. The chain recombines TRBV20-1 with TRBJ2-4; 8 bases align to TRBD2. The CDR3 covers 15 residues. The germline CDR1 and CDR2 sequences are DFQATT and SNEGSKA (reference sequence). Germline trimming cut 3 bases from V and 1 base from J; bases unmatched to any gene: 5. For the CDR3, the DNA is TGCAGTGCTAGTGGTCAGCGGGAGGCCAAAAACATTCAGTACTTC. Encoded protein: CSASGQREAKNIQYF.

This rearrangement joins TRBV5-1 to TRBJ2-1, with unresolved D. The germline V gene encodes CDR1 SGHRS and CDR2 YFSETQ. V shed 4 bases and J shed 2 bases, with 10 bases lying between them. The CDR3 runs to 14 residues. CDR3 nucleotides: TGCGCCAGCAGCGTTATGGAAACCTACAATGAGCAGTTCTTC. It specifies CASSVMETYNEQFF.

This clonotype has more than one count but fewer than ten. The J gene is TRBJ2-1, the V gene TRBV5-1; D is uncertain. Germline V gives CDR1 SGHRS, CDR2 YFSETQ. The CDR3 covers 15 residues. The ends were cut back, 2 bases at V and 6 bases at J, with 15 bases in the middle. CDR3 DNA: TGCGCCAGCAGCTTATCCCTCTCTCCGGGCAATGAGCAGTTCTTC. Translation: CASSLSLSPGNEQFF.

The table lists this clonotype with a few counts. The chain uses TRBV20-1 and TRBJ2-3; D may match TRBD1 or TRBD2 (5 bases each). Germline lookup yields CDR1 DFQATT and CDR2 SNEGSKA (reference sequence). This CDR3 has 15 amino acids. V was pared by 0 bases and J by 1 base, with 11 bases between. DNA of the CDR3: TGCAGTGCTAGAGATGTCCGGGACGGCACAGATACGCAGTATTTT. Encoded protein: CSARDVRDGTDTQYF.

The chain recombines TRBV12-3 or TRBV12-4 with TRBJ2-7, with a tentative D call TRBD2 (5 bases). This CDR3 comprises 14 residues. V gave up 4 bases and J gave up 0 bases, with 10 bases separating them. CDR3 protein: CASSSSGFSYEQYF. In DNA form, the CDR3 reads TGTGCCAGCAGTTCGAGCGGATTCTCCTACGAGCAGTACTTC.

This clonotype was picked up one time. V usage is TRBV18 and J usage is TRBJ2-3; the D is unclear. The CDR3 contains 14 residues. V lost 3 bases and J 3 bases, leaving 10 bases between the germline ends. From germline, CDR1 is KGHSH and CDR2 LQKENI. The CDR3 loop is CASSPSPRTDTQYF. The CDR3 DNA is TGTGCCAGCTCACCGTCACCGAGGACAGATACGCAGTATTTT.

CDR3 nucleotides: TGTGCCAGCAGTTATACGGGACCCCTCGGCAATCAGCCCCAGCATTTT. Its translation: CASSYTGPLGNQPQHF. The rearrangement links TRBV28 to TRBJ1-5; the D gene is possibly TRBD1 (5 bases). The CDR3 length is 16 residues. Germline assignment: CDR1 MDHEN and CDR2 SYDVKM. The V gene lost 4 bases and the J gene lost 2 bases, with 15 bases spanning the gap.

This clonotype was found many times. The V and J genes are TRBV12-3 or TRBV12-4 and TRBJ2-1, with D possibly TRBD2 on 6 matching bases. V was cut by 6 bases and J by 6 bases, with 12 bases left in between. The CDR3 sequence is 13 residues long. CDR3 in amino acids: CASSQTSLNEQFF. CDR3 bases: TGTGCCAGCAGCCAAACTAGCCTCAATGAGCAGTTCTTC.

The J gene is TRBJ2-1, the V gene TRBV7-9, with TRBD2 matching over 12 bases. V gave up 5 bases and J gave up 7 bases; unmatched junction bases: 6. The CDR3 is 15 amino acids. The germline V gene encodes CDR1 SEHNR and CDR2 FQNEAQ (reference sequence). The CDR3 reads CASSPRLAGENEQFF. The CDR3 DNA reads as TGTGCCAGCAGCCCTCGACTAGCGGGAGAGAATGAGCAGTTCTTC.

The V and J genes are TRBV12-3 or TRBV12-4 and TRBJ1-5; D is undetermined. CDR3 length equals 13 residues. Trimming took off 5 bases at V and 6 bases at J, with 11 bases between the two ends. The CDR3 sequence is CASSVSLGQPQHF. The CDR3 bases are TGTGCCAGCAGTGTCTCCTTGGGTCAGCCCCAGCATTTT.

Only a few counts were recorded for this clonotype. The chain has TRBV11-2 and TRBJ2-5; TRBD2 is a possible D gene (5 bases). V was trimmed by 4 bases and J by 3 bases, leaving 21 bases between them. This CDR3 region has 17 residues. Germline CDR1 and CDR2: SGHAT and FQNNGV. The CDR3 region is CASSSSPGIIVKETQYF. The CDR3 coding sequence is TGTGCCAGCAGCTCCTCACCGGGGATAATAGTTAAAGAGACCCAGTACTTC.